This entry concerns a single T cell receptor (beta chain). The antigen remains unidentified. This sample is part of a study of beta chain features in type 1 diabetes. Study-level results: Diminished insertions and augmented deletions at VDJ junctions characterized type 1 diabetes patients.

Investigators reverse transcribed all isolated RNA, so they sequenced expressed TCRB transcripts. Method: immunoSEQ multiplex PCR; TCRdb's copy keeps in-frame clones and lacks some. Seen here are some 22,000 clones, roughly three quarters observed once, and the top ten hold 2% to 2.5%. This CDR3 is 14 amino acids long. Trimming pared 2 bases from V and 0 bases from J, leaving 5 bases between. Germline CDR1 is SGHTA and CDR2 is FQGNSA. The TCR comes from a woman between 40 and 55 years old in good health. V gene TRBV7-2 combines with J gene TRBJ1-3; D gene unclear. The sample comprised Tregs from blood. CDR3: CASSLSHSGNTIYF. DNA of the CDR3: TGTGCCAGCAGCTTATCCCACTCTGGAAACACCATATATTTT. Looking up the rest from reference TRBV7-2 and TRBJ1-3 gives the full variable domain: GAGVSQSPSNKVTEKGKDVELRCDPISGHTALYWYRQSLGQGLEFLIYFQGNSAPDKSGLPSDRFSAERTGGSVSTLTIQRTQQEDSAVYLCASSLSHSGNTIYFGEGSWLTVV.